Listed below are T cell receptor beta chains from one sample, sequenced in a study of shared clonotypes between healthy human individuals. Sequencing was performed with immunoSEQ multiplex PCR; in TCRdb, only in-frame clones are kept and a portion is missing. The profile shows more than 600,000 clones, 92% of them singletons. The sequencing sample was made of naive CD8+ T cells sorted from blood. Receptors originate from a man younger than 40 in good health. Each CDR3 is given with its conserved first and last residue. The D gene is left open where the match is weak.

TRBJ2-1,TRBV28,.,CASTESSSYNEQFF,TGTGCCAGCACCGAATCGAGCTCCTACAATGAGCAGTTCTTC
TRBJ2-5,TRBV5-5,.,CASSLVGGTSWGQGVETQYF,TGTGCCAGCAGCTTGGTGGGTGGGACTAGCTGGGGACAGGGTGTGGAGACCCAGTACTTC
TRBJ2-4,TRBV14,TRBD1,CASSQVRTGGKGDIQYF,TGTGCCAGCAGCCAAGTCCGGACAGGGGGTAAAGGGGACATTCAGTACTTC
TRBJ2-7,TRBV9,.,CASSVGVPGYEQYF,TGTGCCAGCAGCGTAGGAGTACCGGGCTACGAGCAGTACTTC
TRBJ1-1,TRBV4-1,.,CASSQVLRAEAFF,TGCGCCAGCAGCCAAGTTTTAAGGGCTGAAGCTTTCTTT
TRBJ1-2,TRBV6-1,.,CASSALLSGPRGYTF,TGTGCCAGCAGCGCCCTCCTCTCGGGTCCGAGAGGCTACACCTTC
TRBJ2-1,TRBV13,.,CASSLVGSYNEQFF,TGTGCCAGCAGCTTAGTTGGCAGTTACAATGAGCAGTTCTTC
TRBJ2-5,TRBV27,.,CASSLLPGHEETQYF,TGTGCCAGCAGTTTACTTCCGGGACACGAGGAGACCCAGTACTTC
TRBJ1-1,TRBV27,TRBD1,CASSGPGTGSATEAFF,TGTGCCAGCAGTGGTCCCGGGACAGGGTCGGCCACTGAAGCTTTCTTT
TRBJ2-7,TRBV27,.,CASSPGASYEQYF,TGTGCCAGCAGTCCCGGGGCCTCCTACGAGCAGTACTTC
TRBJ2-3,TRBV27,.,CASSLSSGLRTDTQYF,TGTGCCAGCAGTTTATCGTCCGGCCTCCGCACAGATACGCAGTATTTT
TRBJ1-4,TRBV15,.,CATSKITGRGEKLFF,TGTGCCACCAGCAAAATAACAGGGCGCGGGGAAAAACTGTTTTTT
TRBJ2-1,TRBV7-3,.,CASSLTTGYNEQFF,TGTGCCAGCAGCTTAACCACAGGTTACAATGAGCAGTTCTTC
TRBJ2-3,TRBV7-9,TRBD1,CASSPQLGGDEPTDTQYF,TGTGCCAGCAGCCCCCAACTAGGGGGCGACGAACCCACAGATACGCAGTATTTT